This T cell receptor (beta chain) was captured in a study of human T cells and chemical hapten exposure. Whole-study findings and limits: There was alopecia in the donors, so their immune response may differ from that of healthy people.

Described time point: patch test 1, 2 weeks after DPC sensitization. Treatment defined: therapeutic diphenylcyclopropenone sensitization with weekly scalp DPC. Unfractionated whole blood served as the source for total RNA extraction. In the library, unique molecular identifiers were attached to individual cDNA molecules. TCRdb reprocessed the RACE reads via MiXCR and lists one record per CDR3 protein. The profile shows fewer than 45,000 distinct CDR3 sequences, under 4.5% of them singletons. CDR3 length equals 15 residues. V lost 5 bases and J lost 1, with 14 bases in between. This clonotype was recorded many times. The antigen remains unidentified.

The specimen comprised whole blood, sampled in connection with sensitization to the hapten diphenylcyclopropenone (DPC). The V call is TRBV12-3 or TRBV12-4, the J call TRBJ1-2, with D perhaps matching TRBD1 (6 bases). This clonotype originated in a middle-aged man with alopecia areata. Some clones in this sample may be carry-over from other donors' samples. The CDR3 reads CASSPTTGVNYGYTF. For the CDR3, the DNA is TGTGCCAGCAGTCCGACGACAGGAGTTAACTATGGCTACACCTTC.